Below are 17 T cell receptor beta chains sequenced from a single sample in a study of identical twins. TCRdb re-called the 5' RACE reads with MiXCR, one entry per CDR3 protein. The sample consists of fewer than 500,000 distinct CDR3 sequences, around an eighth of them appearing once. The sample was also linked to a second study, of yellow fever vaccine responses in identical twins.

Sequencing input: CD4+ T cells sorted from blood. Receptors were obtained from a woman aged 18 to 35 in good health.

This clonotype was seen many times. This chain links TRBV2 with TRBJ2-1; D possibly corresponds to TRBD2 (5 bases). The germline V and J ends were trimmed by 7 bases and 5 bases, with 18 bases remaining between them. The CDR3 has 15 amino acids. Per the germline V gene, CDR1 is SNHLY and CDR2 is FYNNEI. The CDR3, as DNA: TGTGCCAGCACCGAGGGCGTCAGACCCGACAATGAGCAGTTCTTC. It specifies CASTEGVRPDNEQFF.

The V call is TRBV12-3 or TRBV12-4, the J call TRBJ2-3; D tentatively reads TRBD1 or TRBD2 (7 bases each). The CDR3 totals 15 residues. V was cut by 6 bases and J by 11 bases, with 24 bases left in between. The CDR3, as DNA: TGTGCCAGCAGGAATTCCGGGACAGCGGGGATGGTGCAGTATTTT. Its protein is CASRNSGTAGMVQYF.

The V call is TRBV11-1, the J call TRBJ2-7; D might be TRBD2 (5 bases). Trimming removed 2 bases at V and 0 bases at J, with 11 bases between. The CDR3 covers 15 residues. The germline V gene has CDR1 SGHAT and CDR2 FQDESV (reference sequence). The CDR3 sequence: CASSLSTGNSYEQYF. CDR3 coding DNA: TGTGCCAGCAGCTTATCTACGGGGAACTCCTACGAGCAGTACTTC.

The table lists this clonotype with many counts. The gene calls are TRBV6-5 and TRBJ1-4; 8 bases map to TRBD1. Germline V gene sequence: CDR1 MNHEY, CDR2 SVGAGI. The CDR3 extends over 15 amino acids. Unmatched junction bases numbered 3, after V lost 0 bases and J lost 6 bases. CDR3 loop: CASSYSGQGDEKLFF. Here the CDR3 DNA reads TGTGCCAGCAGTTACTCCGGACAGGGTGATGAAAAACTGTTTTTT.

V is TRBV5-6 and J is TRBJ2-2; D is possibly TRBD2 (5 bases). V was cut by 2 bases and J by 7 bases, with 9 bases left in between. The CDR3 consists of 13 residues. CDR1 SGHDT and CDR2 YYEEEE come from the germline V gene. The CDR3 loop reads CASSFRGIGELFF. CDR3 bases: TGTGCCAGCAGCTTTCGGGGAATCGGGGAGCTGTTTTTT.

This clonotype was picked up one time. Germline is not matched at one junction end, which may reflect a read error. The chain couples TRBV11-2 to TRBJ2-2; 13 bases fit TRBD2. Germline values: CDR1 SGHAT, CDR2 FQNNGV. CDR3 length equals 18 residues. CDR3 region: CASSWRLAGGSNTGELSF. In nucleotides, the CDR3 is TGTGCCAGCAGCTGGCGACTAGCGGGGGGATCGAACACCGGGGAGCTGTCTTTT. Full variable domain (missing parts from reference TRBV11-2 and TRBJ2-2): EAGVAQSPRYKIIEKRQSVAFWCNPISGHATLYWYQQILGQGPKLLIQFQNNGVVDDSQLPKDRFSAERLKGVDSTLKIQPAKLEDSAVYLCASSWRLAGGSNTGELSFGEGSRLTVL.

V and J are TRBV7-2 and TRBJ2-2, with TRBD1 matching over 8 bases. Germline CDR1 is SGHTA and CDR2 is FQGNSA. This CDR3 is 16 amino acids long. Trimming took 3 bases from V and 5 from J; bases not matched to a gene: 8. DNA of the CDR3: TGTGCCAGCAGCTTGAAAGGGACAGGACGGACCGGGGAGCTGTTTTTT. This translates into CASSLKGTGRTGELFF. The full variable domain, in which reference TRBV7-2 and TRBJ2-2 provide the parts outside the CDR3, is GAGVSQSPSNKVTEKGKDVELRCDPISGHTALYWYRQSLGQGLEFLIYFQGNSAPDKSGLPSDRFSAERTGGSVSTLTIQRTQQEDSAVYLCASSLKGTGRTGELFFGEGSRLTVL.

Only a few counts were recorded for this clonotype. The V gene is TRBV6-1, the J gene TRBJ2-1; the D gene is possibly TRBD1 (7 bases). Germline CDR1 reads MNHNS; CDR2 reads SASEGT. V lost 7 bases and J lost 3, with 13 bases in between. The CDR3 length is 14 residues. The CDR3 loop reads CASNAGQSYNEQFF. The CDR3 nucleotides read TGTGCCAGCAATGCGGGACAGAGCTACAATGAGCAGTTCTTC.

This chain connects TRBV19 to TRBJ2-3; unclear D gene. In germline, CDR1 is LNHDA, CDR2 SQIVND (reference sequence). The CDR3 loop spans 14 amino acids. The V end was cut by 3 bases, the J end by 0 bases, with 7 bases between. The CDR3, as DNA: TGTGCCAGTAGTATCGCTCGAAGCACAGATACGCAGTATTTT. Amino acids: CASSIARSTDTQYF.

The gene calls are TRBV19 and TRBJ2-1, with TRBD2 as a possible D gene (6 bases). Germline CDR1 LNHDA, CDR2 SQIVND (reference sequence). The CDR3 runs 18 residues. The V end lost 4 bases, the J end lost 5 bases, and 24 bases lay between the germline ends. CDR3 residues: CASSKNPDPGTLHNEQFF. The CDR3 DNA sequence: TGTGCCAGTAGTAAGAATCCCGACCCCGGGACTCTGCACAATGAGCAGTTCTTC.

This clonotype showed up many times. This sequence joins TRBV28 and TRBJ2-2; D is possibly TRBD1 (5 bases). With 6 bases removed from V and 3 bases from J, the gap between germline ends came to 14 bases. The CDR3 runs to 15 residues. The germline V gene has CDR1 MDHEN and CDR2 SYDVKM. The CDR3 spells CASRNRGPDTGELFF. The CDR3 nucleotides read TGTGCCAGCAGAAATAGGGGTCCGGACACCGGGGAGCTGTTTTTT.

This chain joins TRBV2 and TRBJ1-2; the D is unclear. Germline loops: CDR1 SNHLY, CDR2 FYNNEI. The V and J ends lost 6 bases and 4 bases respectively, with 12 bases between them. The CDR3 is 13 amino acids. The CDR3 sequence is CASRDPGPYGYTF. CDR3 bases: TGTGCCAGCAGAGATCCGGGCCCCTATGGCTACACCTTC.

This clonotype was seen only a few times. This chain connects TRBV2 to TRBJ2-1; unclear D gene. Germline-derived CDR1 and CDR2 are SNHLY and FYNNEI. The CDR3 covers 13 residues. Deletions cut 8 bases from V and 7 bases from J, with 15 bases between. CDR3 DNA: TGTGCCAGCTCTTCCTATGTGCGGAATGAGCAGTTCTTC. This encodes CASSSYVRNEQFF.

V gene TRBV4-2 combines with J gene TRBJ2-3, with TRBD2 identical over 10 bases. CDR3 length: 15 amino acids. J was trimmed by 2 bases and V by 2 bases; bases with no gene match: 1. The germline V gene has CDR1 LGHNA and CDR2 YNFKEQ. CDR3 sequence: CASSQLAGDTDTQYF. The DNA for the CDR3 is TGTGCCAGCAGCCAACTAGCGGGGGACACAGATACGCAGTATTTT.

This clonotype was seen more than once but under ten times. The chain links TRBV20-1 to TRBJ1-6, with TRBD1 as a possible D gene (5 bases). Germline-derived CDR1 and CDR2 are DFQATT and SNEGSKA (reference sequence). Trimming pared 3 bases from V and 5 bases from J, leaving 11 bases between. The CDR3 has 14 amino acids. For the CDR3, the DNA is TGCAGTGCTAGTATAGACAGTCATAATTCACCCCTCCACTTT. Encoded protein: CSASIDSHNSPLHF.

This clonotype was found many times. The chain carries TRBV5-1 and TRBJ2-7, with 7 bases matching TRBD1. This CDR3 has 14 residues. Germline-derived CDR1 and CDR2 are SGHRS and YFSETQ. The ends lost 5 bases at V and 3 bases at J; junction bases unmatched: 8. In DNA, the CDR3 is TGCGCCAGCAGAACCGGGACAGCAAACTACGAGCAGTACTTC. It encodes CASRTGTANYEQYF.

The J gene is TRBJ2-3, the V gene TRBV3-1; 7 positions match TRBD1. Germline CDR1 and CDR2: LGHDT and YNNKEL (reference sequence). V gave up 0 bases and J gave up 6 bases; unmatched junction bases: 3. This CDR3 spans 14 amino acids. DNA of the CDR3: TGTGCCAGCAGCCAAGAAGGGGGCTGGGATACGCAGTATTTT. It yields the protein CASSQEGGWDTQYF.